This TCR beta chain was documented in a study of T cell responses to AZD1222 COVID-19 vaccine. Study-wide results and caveats: The donor group comprised mostly white British people and more females; the analysis possibly underestimated clonal diversity. Spike-specific TCR breadth and depth both grew after two AZD1222 doses. Within unmutated variant regions lay the reported targets of nearly half of spike-specific TCRs. Vaccine-associated CD4 TCRs ranged over spike, dominating at 160-218 and 743-854.

Remarks on this clone: What it binds is unknown.

The data were produced by immunoSEQ multiplex PCR, yet TCRdb's version contains in-frame clones alone and is incomplete. The sample holds 180,000 or so clones, roughly 93% seen once. The receptor comes from an adult in good health. The specimen comprised peripheral blood, sampled on day 0 of AZD1222 vaccination.

CDR3 bases: TGTGCCAGCAGCTTATTCCAGGGGGGAGACCGTGAAGCTTTCTTT. Protein product: CASSLFQGGDREAFF. The chain couples TRBV11-2 to TRBJ1-1, with TRBD1 matching over 7 bases. The CDR3 runs to 15 residues. Germline V gives CDR1 SGHAT, CDR2 FQNNGV. Losses at the gene ends were 2 bases for V and 7 bases for J; bases not matched to a gene: 10.